Following are 15 T cell receptor beta chains from one sample sequenced in a study of OX40 agonist ivuxolimab in advanced cancers. TCRdb's copy holds only in-frame clones and misses some; the assay was immunoSEQ multiplex PCR. The sample lists about 19,000 clones, around 79% occurring once. Sequenced here: CD4+ or CD8+ T cells sorted from blood, sampled in a trial of the OX40 agonist ivuxolimab. The source is an adult with an advanced solid tumor such as melanoma, head and neck, liver or kidney cancer.

The chain uses TRBV7-6 and TRBJ2-1; possible D gene TRBD2, 5 bases. Germline V lookup: CDR1 SGHVS, CDR2 FNYEAQ. The CDR3 has 14 amino acids. V gave up 3 bases and J gave up 9 bases, with 15 bases separating them. Here the CDR3 DNA reads TGTGCCAGCAGCTTGGACTCGAGCAGTGGTGAGCAGTTCTTC. As protein: CASSLDSSSGEQFF.

The V call is TRBV29-1, the J call TRBJ1-2, with 9 bases aligning to TRBD1. Germline trimming cut 3 bases from V and 5 bases from J; bases unmatched to any gene: 16. The CDR3 loop spans 17 amino acids. Germline assignment: CDR1 SQVTM and CDR2 ANQGSEA. The DNA for the CDR3 is TGCAGCGTTGATCTAGGGGACAGGGTCTTCGGAGGTTATGGCTACACCTTC. This gives the protein CSVDLGDRVFGGYGYTF. The full variable domain, rest sourced from reference TRBV29-1 and TRBJ1-2, is SAVISQKPSRDICQRGTSLTIQCQVDSQVTMMFWYRQQPGQSLTLIATANQGSEATYESGFVIDKFPISRPNLTFSTLTVSNMSPEDSSIYLCSVDLGDRVFGGYGYTFGSGTRLTVV.

This sequence joins TRBV13 and TRBJ2-7; D might be TRBD1 (6 bases). This CDR3 has 14 amino acids. CDR1 is PRHDT, CDR2 FYEKMQ, per germline (reference sequence). Trimming pared 4 bases from V and 1 base from J, leaving 11 bases between. CDR3 in DNA: TGTGCCAGCAGCTCTGGGACACCGTCCTACGAGCAGTACTTC. Translation: CASSSGTPSYEQYF.

CDR3 sequence (DNA): TGCGCCAGCAGCTTGAGGCAGGGGTCTTTCTACGAGCAGTACTTC. It encodes CASSLRQGSFYEQYF. The genes are TRBV5-1 and TRBJ2-7, with D perhaps matching TRBD1 (6 bases). Trimming removed 1 base at V and 3 bases at J, with 14 bases between. The CDR3 sequence is 15 residues long. Germline V gene data show CDR1 as SGHRS and CDR2 as YFSETQ.

This clone was detected a few times. The rearrangement joins TRBV28 to TRBJ2-7; unclear D gene. Trimming left V 3 bases short and J 5 bases short, with 11 bases between. The germline V gene has CDR1 MDHEN and CDR2 SYDVKM. This CDR3 region has 13 residues. The CDR3: CASSFLSGDEQYF. The CDR3 DNA reads TGTGCCAGCAGTTTTCTGAGTGGCGACGAGCAGTACTTC.

This chain uses TRBV4-3 with TRBJ2-2; D ambiguous. Germline CDR1 is LGHNA and CDR2 is YSLEER. The V and J ends lost 4 bases and 7 bases respectively, with 13 bases between them. The CDR3 has 14 amino acids. The CDR3 coding sequence is TGCGCCAGCAGCCCCATACCCCGGAGCGGGGAGCTGTTTTTT. This gives the protein CASSPIPRSGELFF.

The chain employs TRBV27 and TRBJ1-4, with unresolved D. V lost 3 bases and J 8 bases, leaving 13 bases between the germline ends. Germline CDR1 and CDR2: MNHEY and SMNVEV (reference sequence). This CDR3 comprises 14 residues. CDR3 sequence: CASSLRRDGEKLFF. The CDR3 coding sequence is TGTGCCAGCAGTTTGAGACGAGATGGGGAAAAACTGTTTTTT.

The genes are TRBV19 and TRBJ2-3, with TRBD1 identical over 8 bases. Looked up from germline, CDR1 is LNHDA and CDR2 is SQIVND (reference sequence). After removal of 2 bases from V and 3 bases from J, the junction contained 1 base not matched to a gene. This CDR3 has 14 residues. The CDR3 here is CASSITGGTDTQYF. In nucleotides, the CDR3 is TGTGCCAGTAGTATAACAGGGGGAACAGATACGCAGTATTTT.

V and J are TRBV6-6 and TRBJ2-3; D gene uncertain. Germline V gene lookup returns CDR1 MNHNY and CDR2 SVGAGI (reference sequence). Trimming took 8 bases from V and 1 from J, leaving 10 bases between them. The CDR3 length is 13 residues. Here the CDR3 reads CASEAARTDTQYF. The CDR3 DNA reads as TGTGCCAGCGAGGCGGCCCGCACAGATACGCAGTATTTT.

V gene TRBV27 combines with J gene TRBJ1-5, with a tentative D call TRBD1 (5 bases). The V end was cut by 2 bases, the J end by 2 bases, with 13 bases between. This CDR3 has 16 residues. Germline assignment: CDR1 MNHEY and CDR2 SMNVEV (reference sequence). Here the CDR3 DNA reads TGTGCCAGCAGTTTAGTGGGGGGATCGGGCAATCAGCCCCAGCATTTT. This translates into CASSLVGGSGNQPQHF.

The V gene is TRBV25-1, the J gene TRBJ2-5; D unresolved. The CDR3 consists of 12 residues. The germline V gene has CDR1 MGHDK and CDR2 SYGVNS. Trimming removed 8 bases at V and 2 bases at J, with 9 bases between. For the CDR3, the DNA is TGTGCCAGCGGAATAGTGCAAGAGACCCAGTACTTC. Protein: CASGIVQETQYF.

The V call is TRBV5-4, the J call TRBJ2-1, with TRBD2 matching over 8 bases. Germline loops: CDR1 SGHNT, CDR2 YYREEE (reference sequence). The junction had 11 bases not matched to a gene; V was cut back by 2 bases and J by 7 bases. The CDR3 runs 16 residues. CDR3 amino acids: CASSLGAGDVKNEQFF. CDR3 coding DNA: TGTGCCAGCAGCTTAGGAGCGGGGGATGTGAAAAATGAGCAGTTCTTC.

This clone is a singleton in its sample. The chain carries TRBV7-3 and TRBJ2-7; D is perhaps TRBD1 or TRBD2 (5 bases each). The V and J ends lost 8 bases and 2 bases respectively, with 10 bases between them. The CDR3 contains 12 residues. Germline V gene data show CDR1 as SGHTA and CDR2 as FQGTGA. The CDR3 sequence is CASRDGAYEQYF. The CDR3 coding sequence is TGTGCCAGCCGGGACGGAGCCTACGAGCAGTACTTC. The full variable domain, rest sourced from reference TRBV7-3 and TRBJ2-7, is GAGVSQTPSNKVTEKGKYVELRCDPISGHTALYWYRQSLGQGPEFLIYFQGTGAADDSGLPNDRFFAVRPEGSVSTLKIQRTERGDSAVYLCASRDGAYEQYFGPGTRLTVT.

The V and J genes are TRBV12-5 and TRBJ2-5; D may be TRBD2 (6 bases). This CDR3 region has 15 residues. The germline V gene has CDR1 LGHNT and CDR2 FRNRAP. Deletions cut 0 bases from V and 5 bases from J, with 13 bases between. For the CDR3, the DNA is TGTGCTAGTGGTTTGGTACAGGCGGGGAGGGAGACCCAGTACTTC. As protein: CASGLVQAGRETQYF.

J is TRBJ1-2 and V is TRBV7-3, with D perhaps TRBD1 (6 bases). The germline V gene encodes CDR1 SGHTA and CDR2 FQGTGA. Trimming shortened V by 2 bases and J by 3 bases, and 13 bases separated the two germline ends. The CDR3 runs to 15 residues. The CDR3 loop is CASSLLDRMDYGYTF. CDR3 in DNA: TGTGCCAGCAGCTTACTCGACAGGATGGACTATGGCTACACCTTC.